The 2 T cell receptor beta chains below come from one sample, sequenced in a study of blood T cell repertoires in COVID-19. Profiled with immunoSEQ multiplex PCR; TCRdb holds only in-frame clones, not every one. Among 200,000 to 250,000 clones listed, almost 90% were seen once. The sample consisted of peripheral blood. The receptors originated from an older woman with acute or convalescent COVID-19.

This chain uses TRBV21-1 with TRBJ2-1; the table's D gene call, TRBD2, was not cross checked with the DNA. TRBV21-1 is a pseudogene locus. The CDR3 sequence is 20 residues long. The CDR3 spells CASSKITRKKSPGLAGEQFF. Written as DNA, the CDR3 is TGTGCCAGCAGCAAAATTACCCGGAAAAAATCCCCGGGACTAGCGGGAGAGCAGTTCTTC.

The V and J genes are TRBV7-8 and TRBJ2-3; no clear D gene. The length of the CDR3 is 12 residues. The V gene lost 5 bases and the J gene lost 2 bases, with 5 bases spanning the gap. The germline CDR1 and CDR2 sequences are SGHVS and FQNEAQ. CDR3 DNA: TGTGCCAGCAGCCACAACACAGATACGCAGTATTTT. Its protein product is CASSHNTDTQYF.